This T cell receptor (beta chain) derives from a study of shared clonotypes between healthy human individuals. Overall study: Three CD4 naive, three CD4 memory, two CD8 naive and one CD8 memory plate were used per donor.

In this sample, this clone turned up once. Trimming removed 0 bases at V and 9 bases at J, with 9 bases between. The CDR3 contains 12 residues. CDR1 is SGHAT, CDR2 FQNNGV, per germline. Clones were read by immunoSEQ multiplex PCR, and TCRdb kept only the in-frame ones, dropping some. Altogether 85,000 to 100,000 clones are present, 68% being singletons, with the ten largest covering roughly 50%. Specimen: memory CD8+ T cells sorted from blood. The subset here: CD45RO+ cells pooled with CCR7-negative TemRA cells. This sequence joins TRBV11-2 and TRBJ2-7; D is unclear. The origin of this receptor is a man aged 30 to 45 in good health. The CDR3 DNA follows: TGTGCCAGCAGCTTAGATTTGGGGTGGCAGTACTTC. Residues: CASSLDLGWQYF.